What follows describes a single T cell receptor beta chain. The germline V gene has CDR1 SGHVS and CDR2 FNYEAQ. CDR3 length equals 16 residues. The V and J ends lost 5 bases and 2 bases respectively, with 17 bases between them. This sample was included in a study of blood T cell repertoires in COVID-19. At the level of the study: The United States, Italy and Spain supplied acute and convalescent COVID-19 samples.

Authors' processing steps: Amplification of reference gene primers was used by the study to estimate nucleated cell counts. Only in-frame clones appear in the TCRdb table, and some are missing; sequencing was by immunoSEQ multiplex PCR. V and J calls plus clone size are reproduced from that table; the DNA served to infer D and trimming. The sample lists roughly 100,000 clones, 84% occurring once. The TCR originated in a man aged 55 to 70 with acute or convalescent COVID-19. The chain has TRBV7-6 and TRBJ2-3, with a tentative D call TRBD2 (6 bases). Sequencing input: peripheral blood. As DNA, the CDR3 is TGTGCCAGCAGCCCAGGGCCGGGACTTATCACAGATACGCAGTATTTT. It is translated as CASSPGPGLITDTQYF.